This TCR beta chain was captured in a study of T cell responses to AZD1222 COVID-19 vaccine. General study results and limits: White British donors predominated, females outnumbered males, and clonal diversity was possibly underestimated. Nearly half of spike-specific TCRs reportedly target unmutated variant regions. Spike-specific TCR breadth and depth were elevated following two AZD1222 doses.

In regard to this clone: Its specificity is unknown.

Germline V lookup: CDR1 ENHRY, CDR2 SYGVKD. This CDR3 contains 13 residues. Germline trimming cut 6 bases from V and 3 bases from J; bases unmatched to any gene: 4. Profiling relied on immunoSEQ multiplex PCR, and the TCRdb table lists in-frame clones only, not all of them. The sample consists of some 99,000 clones, roughly 90% of them appearing once. The clonotype was recovered from an adult in good health. The starting material was peripheral blood, obtained on day 0 of AZD1222 vaccination. The chain carries TRBV10-3 and TRBJ1-1; 7 nucleotides match TRBD1. The CDR3 here is CAISETGDTEAFF. The CDR3 region has the DNA TGTGCCATCAGCGAAACAGGGGACACTGAAGCTTTCTTT.